Shown below are 25 T cell receptor beta chains from a single sample sequenced in a study of T cells in Graves' hyperthyroidism and ophthalmopathy. Authors of the study amplified TCR beta CDR3 regions from RNA transcripts. A first-round RT-PCR of the TCR CDR3 used the HTBI primer set. In TCRdb, the multiplex PCR reads were re-called with MiXCR into one record per CDR3 protein. The sample carries 390,000 or so distinct CDR3 sequences, 14% to 15% recorded once. Sequenced: blood. Source of these receptors: a man aged 18 to 30 with Graves' ophthalmopathy.

The rearrangement joins TRBV7-9 to TRBJ1-2; a weak D match, TRBD1 (5 bases). Germline assignment: CDR1 SEHNR and CDR2 FQNEAQ (reference sequence). V lost 1 base to trimming and J lost 8 bases, with 11 bases between them. This CDR3 is built from 13 residues. The CDR3 DNA is TGTGCCAGCAGCTTAGGGAGCAGGGACGGCTACACCTTC. This sequence encodes CASSLGSRDGYTF.

This clonotype was observed many times. The chain carries TRBV5-6 and TRBJ2-3, with D unresolved. CDR1 is SGHDT, CDR2 YYEEEE, per germline. The V and J ends lost 1 base and 4 bases respectively, with 16 bases between them. This CDR3 has 16 amino acids. This chain's CDR3 is CASSLILPGLPDTQYF. DNA of the CDR3: TGTGCCAGCAGCTTGATTCTTCCCGGGTTGCCAGATACGCAGTATTTT.

This clonotype was seen at least ten times. The V call is TRBV12-3 or TRBV12-4, the J call TRBJ2-1; 11 nucleotides match TRBD2. V shed 5 bases and J 3 bases; nucleotides not matched to a gene: 3. There are 15 residues in the CDR3. CDR3 protein: CASSTSGGHYNEQFF. CDR3 coding DNA: TGTGCCAGCAGTACTAGCGGGGGACACTACAATGAGCAGTTCTTC.

There are many counts of this clonotype. The chain is built from TRBV6-2 or TRBV6-3 and TRBJ2-1; 12 nucleotides line up with TRBD2. The trim removed 2 bases at V and 2 bases at J, leaving 10 bases unmatched. Germline-derived CDR1 and CDR2 are MNHEY and SVGEGT. CDR3 length equals 19 residues. CDR3 protein: CASSYNPRTSGIAYNEQFF. The CDR3 DNA reads as TGTGCCAGCAGTTACAACCCTCGGACTAGCGGGATAGCCTACAATGAGCAGTTCTTC.

This clonotype has ten or more counts. This rearrangement joins TRBV5-1 to TRBJ1-1, with 7 bases lining up with TRBD1. The junction had 14 bases not matched to a gene; V was cut back by 4 bases and J by 11 bases. This CDR3 spans 14 amino acids. CDR1 is SGHRS and CDR2 is YFSETQ in the germline V gene. Here the CDR3 DNA reads TGCGCCAGCAGCAAAGGACAGGAGATCAAGGAGGCTTTCTTT. This codes for CASSKGQEIKEAFF.

Only a few counts were recorded for this clonotype. The chain uses TRBV4-2 and TRBJ2-3; either TRBD1 or TRBD2 may fit D (6 bases each). The V gene lost 0 bases and the J gene lost 4 bases, with 17 bases spanning the gap. Per germline, CDR1 LGHNA and CDR2 YNFKEQ. CDR3 length: 17 residues. This chain's CDR3 is CASSQEGGTGPPDTQYF. In nucleotides, the CDR3 is TGTGCCAGCAGCCAAGAGGGGGGAACAGGGCCCCCAGATACGCAGTATTTT.

Note on this clonotype: This may stem from a read error, because a much larger clone lies one nucleotide away. A read error is likely, as this CDR3 ends without the conserved phenylalanine or tryptophan. V and J are TRBV11-3 and TRBJ2-1; 8 bases agree with TRBD2. Per the germline V gene, CDR1 is SGHNT and CDR2 is YENEEA. V lost 2 bases to trimming and J lost 2 bases; unmatched junction nucleotides: 2. This CDR3 has 15 amino acids. As DNA, the CDR3 is TGTGCCAGCAGCTTATCGGGAGGGCCCTACAATGAGCAGTTCCTC. It codes for CASSLSGGPYNEQFL.

At least ten counts were recorded for this clonotype. This rearrangement joins TRBV20-1 to TRBJ1-1; tentatively, D is TRBD1 (6 bases). CDR1 is DFQATT and CDR2 is SNEGSKA in the germline V gene (reference sequence). CDR3 length: 12 amino acids. V dropped 5 bases and J dropped 4 bases, with 11 bases sitting between them. The DNA of the CDR3 is TGCAGTGCTCCTTCCAGGGGCACTGAAGCTTTCTTT. It is translated as CSAPSRGTEAFF.

The chain joins TRBV4-1 to TRBJ2-5, with a tentative D call TRBD1 (7 bases). V gave up 4 bases and J gave up 4 bases, with 13 bases separating them. The CDR3 covers 14 residues. Germline V gene data show CDR1 as MGHRA and CDR2 as YSYEKL. CDR3 coding DNA: TGCGCCAGCAGCCGCGCGCAGGGGGGAGAGACCCAGTACTTC. Residues: CASSRAQGGETQYF.

This clonotype appeared many times. This chain joins TRBV20-1 and TRBJ2-3; 10 bases fit TRBD2. J gave up 0 bases and V 3 bases, and 3 bases lay outside the gene matches. CDR3 size: 15 residues. Germline CDR1 reads DFQATT; CDR2 reads SNEGSKA (reference sequence). The CDR3 DNA reads TGCAGTGCTAGGGGGACTAGCGATAGCACAGATACGCAGTATTTT. Encoded protein: CSARGTSDSTDTQYF.

The chain combines TRBV5-6 with TRBJ1-2; 7 nucleotides agree with TRBD1. CDR1 and CDR2 from the germline V gene are SGHDT and YYEEEE. The trim removed 3 bases at V and 2 bases at J, leaving 4 bases unmatched. CDR3 length: 14 amino acids. The CDR3 DNA reads as TGTGCCAGCAGCTGGGGACAGACCAACTATGGCTACACCTTC. Residues: CASSWGQTNYGYTF.

This clonotype was counted many times. V usage is TRBV19 and J usage is TRBJ1-2; 10 nucleotides line up with TRBD1. V shed 5 bases and J 7 bases; nucleotides not matched to a gene: 13. Germline CDR1 reads LNHDA; CDR2 reads SQIVND (reference sequence). This CDR3 has 16 amino acids. The CDR3 loop is CASSLGTGVLVAGYTF. Written as DNA, the CDR3 is TGTGCCAGTAGTTTAGGGACAGGGGTCTTGGTTGCTGGCTACACCTTC.

The chain employs TRBV12-3 or TRBV12-4 and TRBJ1-5; D gene ambiguous. V was cut by 6 bases and J by 11 bases, with 23 bases left in between. There are 15 residues in the CDR3. The CDR3 DNA is TGTGCCAGCAGCCTCTCGGATCGAGGCCCATCAGCCCAGCATTTT. Amino acid sequence: CASSLSDRGPSAQHF.

This clonotype was counted at least ten times. The chain links TRBV5-1 to TRBJ1-3; D is possibly TRBD1 (6 bases). V gave up 0 bases and J gave up 2 bases, with 12 bases separating them. CDR3 length: 16 residues. Germline lookup yields CDR1 SGHRS and CDR2 YFSETQ. In nucleotides, the CDR3 is TGCGCCAGCAGCTTGGCCCCGGGGGCTGCTGGAAACACCATATATTTT. It is translated as CASSLAPGAAGNTIYF.

This clonotype was seen only a few times. The CDR3 protein is CASSDRGRLYEQFF. The CDR3 region has the DNA TGCGCCAGCAGTGACCGGGGGCGCCTCTATGAGCAGTTCTTC. The chain links TRBV10-1 to TRBJ2-1; D may match TRBD1 or TRBD2 (6 bases each). V shed 3 bases and J shed 8 bases, with 14 bases lying between them. The CDR3 consists of 14 residues. Germline assignment: CDR1 WNHNN and CDR2 SYGVQD (reference sequence).

The chain links TRBV20-1 to TRBJ1-2, with D perhaps TRBD1 (6 bases). This CDR3 has 15 amino acids. The V end was cut by 0 bases, the J end by 4 bases, with 15 bases between. CDR1 DFQATT and CDR2 SNEGSKA come from the germline V gene (reference sequence). CDR3 region: CSARDETGSGYGYTF. CDR3 coding DNA: TGCAGTGCTAGAGATGAGACAGGTTCAGGCTATGGCTACACCTTC.

The chain is built from TRBV27 and TRBJ1-6; D unclear. CDR1 and CDR2 (germline): MNHEY, SMNVEV (reference sequence). V dropped 4 bases and J dropped 14 bases, with 21 bases sitting between them. The CDR3 spans 15 residues. CDR3 in amino acids: CASSSRVRGEISLHF. The DNA of the CDR3 is TGTGCCAGCAGTTCCCGGGTCCGGGGAGAGATCTCCCTCCACTTT.

This clonotype showed up just a few times. The chain employs TRBV2 and TRBJ1-4; 10 nucleotides agree with TRBD1. V gave up 5 bases and J gave up 7 bases; unmatched junction bases: 7. This CDR3 contains 15 residues. The germline CDR1 and CDR2 sequences are SNHLY and FYNNEI. DNA for the CDR3: TGTGCCAGCAGTCCTTCCGGGACAGGGGTTGAAAAACTGTTTTTT. Amino acid sequence: CASSPSGTGVEKLFF. Using reference TRBV2 and TRBJ1-4 for the parts outside the CDR3, the full variable domain is EPEVTQTPSHQVTQMGQEVILRCVPISNHLYFYWYRQILGQKVEFLVSFYNNEISEKSEIFDDQFSVERPDGSNFTLKIRSTKLEDSAMYFCASSPSGTGVEKLFFGSGTQLSVL.

Details on this clonotype: A single base separates this from a much larger clone, so it may be a read error. The chain links TRBV5-1 to TRBJ2-1, with 7 positions matching TRBD1. V was clipped by 0 bases and J by 10 bases; unmatched bases: 7. Germline V gives CDR1 SGHRS, CDR2 YFSETQ. The length of the CDR3 is 14 residues. CDR3 protein: CASSLEGRGYEQFF. The CDR3 DNA reads as TGCGCCAGCAGCTTGGAGGGCAGGGGGTACGAGCAGTTCTTC. The full variable domain, its missing parts supplied by reference TRBV5-1 and TRBJ2-1, is KAGVTQTPRYLIKTRGQQVTLSCSPISGHRSVSWYQQTPGQGLQFLFEYFSETQRNKGNFPGRFSGRQFSNSRSEMNVSTLELGDSALYLCASSLEGRGYEQFFGPGTRLTVL.

This clonotype was seen at least ten times. The genes are TRBV3-1 and TRBJ1-1; 7 nucleotides line up with TRBD1. Trimming took 5 bases from V and 11 from J; bases not matched to a gene: 11. The germline V gene has CDR1 LGHDT and CDR2 YNNKEL (reference sequence). The CDR3 extends over 13 amino acids. The CDR3 DNA follows: TGTGCCAGCAGCGATAGGACAGGTGATCGCGCTTTCTTT. It is translated as CASSDRTGDRAFF.

This clonotype showed up just a few times. V gene TRBV20-1 combines with J gene TRBJ1-6, with a tentative D call TRBD1 (5 bases). The V gene lost 3 bases and the J gene lost 7 bases, with 13 bases spanning the gap. This CDR3 has 14 residues. Germline V gene sequence: CDR1 DFQATT, CDR2 SNEGSKA (reference sequence). The CDR3 DNA reads as TGCAGTGCTAGGGGGGATCCCGCCAATTCACCCCTCCACTTT. Translated, it gives CSARGDPANSPLHF.

This clonotype was seen only a few times. This chain joins TRBV20-1 and TRBJ2-2, with TRBD2 identical over 10 bases. The germline CDR1 and CDR2 sequences are DFQATT and SNEGSKA (reference sequence). This CDR3 spans 17 amino acids. V shed 1 base, J shed 5 bases, and the junction held 10 bases outside the gene matches. The CDR3 loop reads CSARGQASGRGTGELFF. The CDR3 DNA follows: TGCAGTGCTAGAGGGCAGGCTAGCGGGAGAGGGACCGGGGAGCTGTTTTTT.

On this clonotype itself: A single base separates this from a much larger clone, so it may be a read error. This chain joins TRBV13 and TRBJ2-7; D is tentatively TRBD1 or TRBD2 (5 bases each). V shed 2 bases and J shed 7 bases, with 12 bases lying between them. Germline V gives CDR1 PRHDT, CDR2 FYEKMQ (reference sequence). The CDR3 loop spans 13 amino acids. CDR3 DNA sequence: TGTGCCAGCAGCTTATCAGGGACCGGGGAGCAGTACTTC. Encoded protein: CASSLSGTGEQYF.

The chain joins TRBV29-1 to TRBJ2-2, with 8 bases matching TRBD2. Germline assignment: CDR1 SQVTM and CDR2 ANQGSEA. The CDR3 extends over 14 amino acids. Trimming at V came to 6 bases and at J to 4 bases, leaving 7 bases not matched to a gene. The DNA of the CDR3 is TGCAGCGTGGGGGCGGGGGGTACCACCGGGGAGCTGTTTTTT. This codes for CSVGAGGTTGELFF.

This clonotype occurred many times. V gene TRBV11-2 combines with J gene TRBJ2-7; maybe TRBD1 (5 bases). The germline V gene encodes CDR1 SGHAT and CDR2 FQNNGV. The CDR3 contains 13 residues. The V end was cut by 6 bases, the J end by 6 bases, with 15 bases between. CDR3 sequence reads: CASRDRGGSEQYF. Written as DNA, the CDR3 is TGTGCCAGCAGAGATAGGGGTGGAAGCGAGCAGTACTTC.